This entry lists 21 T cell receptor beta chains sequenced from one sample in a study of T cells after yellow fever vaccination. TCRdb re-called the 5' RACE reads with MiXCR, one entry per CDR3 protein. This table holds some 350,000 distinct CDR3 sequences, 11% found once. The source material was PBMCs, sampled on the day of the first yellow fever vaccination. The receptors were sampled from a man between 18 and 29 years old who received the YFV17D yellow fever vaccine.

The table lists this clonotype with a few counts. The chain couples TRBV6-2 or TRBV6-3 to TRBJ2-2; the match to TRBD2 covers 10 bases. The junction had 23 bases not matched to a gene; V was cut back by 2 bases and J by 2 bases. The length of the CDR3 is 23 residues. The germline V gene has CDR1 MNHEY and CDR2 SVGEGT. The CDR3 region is CASSYGILVWSGGAPENTGELFF. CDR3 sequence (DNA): TGTGCCAGCAGTTACGGTATCTTGGTGTGGAGCGGGGGGGCTCCCGAAAACACCGGGGAGCTGTTTTTT.

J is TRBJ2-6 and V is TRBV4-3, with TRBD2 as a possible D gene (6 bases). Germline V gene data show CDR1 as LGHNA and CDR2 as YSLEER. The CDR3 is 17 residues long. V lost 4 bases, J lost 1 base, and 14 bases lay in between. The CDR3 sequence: CASSLSPAGSGANVLTF. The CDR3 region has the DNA TGCGCCAGCAGCCTCTCCCCGGCGGGATCTGGGGCCAACGTCCTGACTTTC.

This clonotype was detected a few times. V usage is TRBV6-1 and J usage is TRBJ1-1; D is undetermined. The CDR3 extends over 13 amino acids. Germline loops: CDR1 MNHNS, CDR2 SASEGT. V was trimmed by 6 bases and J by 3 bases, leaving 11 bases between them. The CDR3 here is CASRWDSDTEAFF. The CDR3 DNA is TGTGCCAGCAGGTGGGATTCGGACACTGAAGCTTTCTTT.

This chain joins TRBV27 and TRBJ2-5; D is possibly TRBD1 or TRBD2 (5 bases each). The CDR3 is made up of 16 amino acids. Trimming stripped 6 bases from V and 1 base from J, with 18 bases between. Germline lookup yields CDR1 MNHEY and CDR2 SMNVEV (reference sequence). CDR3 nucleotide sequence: TGTGCCAGCAGCGCCGGGACGGCATCCTTCCAAGAGACCCAGTACTTC. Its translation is CASSAGTASFQETQYF.

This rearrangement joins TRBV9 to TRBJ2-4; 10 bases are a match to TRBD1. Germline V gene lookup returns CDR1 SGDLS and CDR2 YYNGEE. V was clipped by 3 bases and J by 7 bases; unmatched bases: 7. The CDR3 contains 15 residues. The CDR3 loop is CASSDRDRGENIQYF. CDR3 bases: TGTGCCAGCAGCGACCGGGACAGGGGTGAGAACATTCAGTACTTC.

The CDR3 bases are TGCAGTGCTAGTGCGGGGGGGACCTACGAGCAGTACGTC. It encodes CSASAGGTYEQYV. This chain uses TRBV20-1 with TRBJ2-7, with 9 bases aligning to TRBD2. Per the germline V gene, CDR1 is DFQATT and CDR2 is SNEGSKA (reference sequence). CDR3 length equals 13 residues. Unmatched junction bases numbered 2, after V lost 3 bases and J lost 2 bases.

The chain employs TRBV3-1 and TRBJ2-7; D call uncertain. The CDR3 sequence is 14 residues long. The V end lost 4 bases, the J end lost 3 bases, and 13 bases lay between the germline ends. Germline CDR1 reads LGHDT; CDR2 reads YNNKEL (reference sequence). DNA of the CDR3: TGTGCCAGCAGCCGCGGACCCGCGTTCTACGAGCAGTACTTC. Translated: CASSRGPAFYEQYF.

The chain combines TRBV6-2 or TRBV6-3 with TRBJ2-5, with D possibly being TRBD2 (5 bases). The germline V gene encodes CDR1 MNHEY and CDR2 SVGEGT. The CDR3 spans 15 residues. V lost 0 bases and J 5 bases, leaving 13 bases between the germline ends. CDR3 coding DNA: TGTGCCAGCAGTTACTCGACGGGGTCGGATGAGACCCAGTACTTC. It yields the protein CASSYSTGSDETQYF.

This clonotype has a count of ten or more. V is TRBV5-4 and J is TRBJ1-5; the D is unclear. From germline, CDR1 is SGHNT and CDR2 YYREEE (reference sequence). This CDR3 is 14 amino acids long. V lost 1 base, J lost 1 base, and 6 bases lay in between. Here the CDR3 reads CASSLSGSNQPQHF. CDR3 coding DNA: TGTGCCAGCAGCTTGAGTGGCAGCAATCAGCCCCAGCATTTT.

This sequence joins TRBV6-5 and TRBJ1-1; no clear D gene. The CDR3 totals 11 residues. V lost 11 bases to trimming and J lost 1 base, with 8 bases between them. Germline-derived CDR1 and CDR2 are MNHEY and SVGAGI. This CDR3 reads CAVWANTEAFF. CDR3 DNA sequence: TGTGCCGTTTGGGCGAACACTGAAGCTTTCTTT.

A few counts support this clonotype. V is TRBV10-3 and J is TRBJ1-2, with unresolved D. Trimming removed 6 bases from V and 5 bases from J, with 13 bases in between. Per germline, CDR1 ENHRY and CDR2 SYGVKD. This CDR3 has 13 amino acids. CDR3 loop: CAIRVTLPYGYTF. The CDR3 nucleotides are TGTGCCATCAGGGTGACTCTACCGTATGGCTACACCTTC.

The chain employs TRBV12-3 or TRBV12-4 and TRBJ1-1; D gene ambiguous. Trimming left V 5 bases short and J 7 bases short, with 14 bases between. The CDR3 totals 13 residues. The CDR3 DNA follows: TGTGCCAGCAGTCCGGGATGGCGATATGAAGCTTTCTTT. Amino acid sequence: CASSPGWRYEAFF.

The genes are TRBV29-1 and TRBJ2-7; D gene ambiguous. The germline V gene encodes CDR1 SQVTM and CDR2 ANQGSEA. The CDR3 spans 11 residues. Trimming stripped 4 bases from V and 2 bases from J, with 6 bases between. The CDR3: CSVGQAYEQYF. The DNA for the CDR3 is TGCAGCGTTGGCCAAGCCTACGAGCAGTACTTC.

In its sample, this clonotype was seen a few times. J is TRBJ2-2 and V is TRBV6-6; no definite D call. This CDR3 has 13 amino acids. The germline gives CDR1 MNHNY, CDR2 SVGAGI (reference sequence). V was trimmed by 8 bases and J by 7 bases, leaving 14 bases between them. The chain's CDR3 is CASLPSRVGELFF. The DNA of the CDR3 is TGTGCCAGCCTCCCAAGTCGGGTCGGGGAGCTGTTTTTT.

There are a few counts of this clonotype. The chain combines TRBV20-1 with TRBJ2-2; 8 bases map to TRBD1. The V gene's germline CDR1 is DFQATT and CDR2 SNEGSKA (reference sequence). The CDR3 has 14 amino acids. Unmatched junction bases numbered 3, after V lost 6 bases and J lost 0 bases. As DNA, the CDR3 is TGCAGTGCCCGACAGGGGACGAACACCGGGGAGCTGTTTTTT. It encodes CSARQGTNTGELFF.

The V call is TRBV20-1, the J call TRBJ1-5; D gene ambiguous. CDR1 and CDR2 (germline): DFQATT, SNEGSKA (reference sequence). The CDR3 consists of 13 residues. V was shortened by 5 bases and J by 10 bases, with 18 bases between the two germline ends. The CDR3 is CSAQISDRGPQHF. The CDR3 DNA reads TGCAGTGCTCAGATCTCGGACCGGGGTCCCCAGCATTTT.

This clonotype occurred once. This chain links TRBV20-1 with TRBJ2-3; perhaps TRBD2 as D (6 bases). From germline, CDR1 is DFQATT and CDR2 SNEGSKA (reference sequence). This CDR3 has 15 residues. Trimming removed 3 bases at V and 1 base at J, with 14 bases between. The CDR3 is CSASRRDRGTDTQYF. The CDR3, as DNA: TGCAGTGCTAGCCGGCGGGATAGGGGCACAGATACGCAGTATTTT.

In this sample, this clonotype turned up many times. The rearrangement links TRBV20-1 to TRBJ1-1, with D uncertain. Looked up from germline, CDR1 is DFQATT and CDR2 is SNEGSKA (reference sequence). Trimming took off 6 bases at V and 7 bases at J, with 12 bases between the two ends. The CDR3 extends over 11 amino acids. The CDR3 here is CSARTYVEAFF. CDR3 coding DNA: TGCAGTGCCCGGACGTACGTTGAAGCTTTCTTT.

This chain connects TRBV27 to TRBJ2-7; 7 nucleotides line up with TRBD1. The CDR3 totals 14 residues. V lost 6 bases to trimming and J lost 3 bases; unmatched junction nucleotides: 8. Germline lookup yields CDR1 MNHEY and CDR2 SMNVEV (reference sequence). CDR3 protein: CASSRSGGVYEQYF. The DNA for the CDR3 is TGTGCCAGCAGCCGATCAGGGGGTGTCTACGAGCAGTACTTC.

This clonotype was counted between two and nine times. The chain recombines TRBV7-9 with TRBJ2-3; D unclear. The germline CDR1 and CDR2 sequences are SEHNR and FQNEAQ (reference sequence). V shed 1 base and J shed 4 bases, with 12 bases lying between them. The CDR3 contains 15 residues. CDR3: CASSLEVGLADTQYF. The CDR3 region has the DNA TGTGCCAGCAGCTTAGAGGTCGGTTTAGCAGATACGCAGTATTTT.

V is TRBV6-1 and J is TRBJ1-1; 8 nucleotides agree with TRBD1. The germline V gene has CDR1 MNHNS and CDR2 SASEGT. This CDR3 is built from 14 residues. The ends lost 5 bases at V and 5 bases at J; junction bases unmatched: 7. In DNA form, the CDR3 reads TGTGCCAGCAGTACGGACAGGGTGTCGACTGAAGCTTTCTTT. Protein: CASSTDRVSTEAFF.